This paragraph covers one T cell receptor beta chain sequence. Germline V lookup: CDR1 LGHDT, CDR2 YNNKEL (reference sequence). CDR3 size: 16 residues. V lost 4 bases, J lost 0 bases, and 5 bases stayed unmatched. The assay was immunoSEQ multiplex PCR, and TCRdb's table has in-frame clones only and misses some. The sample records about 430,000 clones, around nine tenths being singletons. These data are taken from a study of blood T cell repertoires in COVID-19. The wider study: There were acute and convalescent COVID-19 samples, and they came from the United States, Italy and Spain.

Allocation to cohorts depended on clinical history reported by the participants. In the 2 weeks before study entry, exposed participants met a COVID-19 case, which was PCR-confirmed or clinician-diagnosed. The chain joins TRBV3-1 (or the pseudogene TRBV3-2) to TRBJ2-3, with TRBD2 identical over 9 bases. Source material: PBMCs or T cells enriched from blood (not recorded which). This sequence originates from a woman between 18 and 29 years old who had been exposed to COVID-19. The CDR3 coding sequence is TGTGCCAGCAGCCGGATAGCGGGAGCTAGCACAGATACGCAGTATTTT. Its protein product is CASSRIAGASTDTQYF.